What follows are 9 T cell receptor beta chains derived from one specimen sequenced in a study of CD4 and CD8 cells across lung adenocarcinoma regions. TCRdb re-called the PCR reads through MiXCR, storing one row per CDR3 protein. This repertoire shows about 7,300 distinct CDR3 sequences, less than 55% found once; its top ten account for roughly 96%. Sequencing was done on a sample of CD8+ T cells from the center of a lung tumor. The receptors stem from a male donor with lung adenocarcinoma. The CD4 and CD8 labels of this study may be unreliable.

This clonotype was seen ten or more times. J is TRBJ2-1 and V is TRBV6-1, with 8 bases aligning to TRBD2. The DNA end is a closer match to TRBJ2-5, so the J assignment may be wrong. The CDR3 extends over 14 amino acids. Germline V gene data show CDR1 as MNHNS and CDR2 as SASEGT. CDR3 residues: CASRPAGALETQYF. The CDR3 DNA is TGTGCCAGCAGACCAGCGGGAGCACTTGAGACCCAGTACTTC.

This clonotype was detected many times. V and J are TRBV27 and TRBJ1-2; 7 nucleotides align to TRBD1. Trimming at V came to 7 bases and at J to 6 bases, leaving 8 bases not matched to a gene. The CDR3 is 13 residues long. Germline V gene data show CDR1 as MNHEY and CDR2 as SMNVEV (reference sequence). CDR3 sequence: CASTSYRGNGYTF. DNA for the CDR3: TGTGCCAGCACCTCCTACAGGGGAAATGGCTACACCTTC.

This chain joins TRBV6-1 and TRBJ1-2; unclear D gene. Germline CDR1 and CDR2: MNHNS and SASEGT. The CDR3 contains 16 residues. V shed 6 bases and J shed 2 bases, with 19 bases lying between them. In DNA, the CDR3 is TGTGCCAGCAGCGACCGGGGTAATGGAGCCAACTATGGCTACACCTTC. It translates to CASSDRGNGANYGYTF.

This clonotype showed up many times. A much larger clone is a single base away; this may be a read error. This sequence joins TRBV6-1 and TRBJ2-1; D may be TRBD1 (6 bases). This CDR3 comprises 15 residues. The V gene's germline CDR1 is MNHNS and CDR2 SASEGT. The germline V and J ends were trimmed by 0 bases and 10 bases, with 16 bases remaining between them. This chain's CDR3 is CASSEAGTITYEQFF. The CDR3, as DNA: TGTGCCAGCAGTGAAGCAGGGACAATAACCTACGAGCAGTTCTTC.

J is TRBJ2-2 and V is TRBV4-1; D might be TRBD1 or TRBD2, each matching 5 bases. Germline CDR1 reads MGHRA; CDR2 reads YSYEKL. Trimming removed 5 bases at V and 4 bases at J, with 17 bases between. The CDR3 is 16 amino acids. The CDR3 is CASSFGGPPGTGELFF. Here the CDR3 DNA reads TGCGCCAGCAGCTTTGGGGGTCCGCCGGGCACCGGGGAGCTGTTTTTT.

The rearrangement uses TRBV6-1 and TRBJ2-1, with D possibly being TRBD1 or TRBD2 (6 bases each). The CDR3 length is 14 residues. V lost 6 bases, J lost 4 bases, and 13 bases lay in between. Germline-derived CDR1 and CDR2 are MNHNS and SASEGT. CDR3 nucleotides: TGTGCCAGCAGCCCCGGGGGCGGGTACAATGAGCAGTTCTTC. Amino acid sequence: CASSPGGGYNEQFF.

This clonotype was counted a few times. CDR3: CASSVDWVPREQYF. Written as DNA, the CDR3 is TGTGCCAGCAGCGTAGACTGGGTCCCCCGCGAGCAGTACTTC. The chain combines TRBV9 with TRBJ2-5; D is ambiguous. The tail of the sequence fits TRBJ2-7 better, so the J call may be wrong. Germline V gene sequence: CDR1 SGDLS, CDR2 YYNGEE. CDR3 length equals 14 residues.

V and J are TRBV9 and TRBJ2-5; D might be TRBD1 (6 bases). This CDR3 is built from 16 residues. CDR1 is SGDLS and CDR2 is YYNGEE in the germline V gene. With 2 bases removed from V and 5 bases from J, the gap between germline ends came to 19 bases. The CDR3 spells CASSVFTTGEWETQYF. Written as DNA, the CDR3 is TGTGCCAGCAGCGTTTTTACGACAGGCGAATGGGAGACCCAGTACTTC.

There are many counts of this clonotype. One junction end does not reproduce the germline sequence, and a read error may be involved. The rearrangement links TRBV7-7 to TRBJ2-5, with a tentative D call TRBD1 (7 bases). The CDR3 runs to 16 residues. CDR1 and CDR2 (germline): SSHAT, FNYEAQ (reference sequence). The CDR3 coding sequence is TGTGCTAGCAGCTTAGGTCCCAGGGGGGACCAAGAGACCCAGTACTTC. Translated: CASSLGPRGDQETQYF.